What follows is one T cell receptor beta chain and its context. The entry originates in a study of control samples from healthy donors and cancer patients. TCRdb's table, derived via immunoSEQ multiplex PCR, lists solely in-frame clones and lacks some. The table lists more than 65,000 clones, roughly 89% of them singletons. CDR3 size: 18 residues. Germline assignment: CDR1 MNHNS and CDR2 SASEGT. After removal of 2 bases from V and 1 base from J, the junction contained 3 bases not matched to a gene. The receptor was isolated from a woman aged 60-75 years with head and neck cancer. Input material: PBMCs. The chain carries TRBV6-1 and TRBJ2-6; 12 bases map to TRBD1. The CDR3 region has the DNA TGTGCCAGCAGTGAAACGGGACAGGGGGCTTCTGGGGCCAACGTCCTGACTTTC. Translating it yields CASSETGQGASGANVLTF.